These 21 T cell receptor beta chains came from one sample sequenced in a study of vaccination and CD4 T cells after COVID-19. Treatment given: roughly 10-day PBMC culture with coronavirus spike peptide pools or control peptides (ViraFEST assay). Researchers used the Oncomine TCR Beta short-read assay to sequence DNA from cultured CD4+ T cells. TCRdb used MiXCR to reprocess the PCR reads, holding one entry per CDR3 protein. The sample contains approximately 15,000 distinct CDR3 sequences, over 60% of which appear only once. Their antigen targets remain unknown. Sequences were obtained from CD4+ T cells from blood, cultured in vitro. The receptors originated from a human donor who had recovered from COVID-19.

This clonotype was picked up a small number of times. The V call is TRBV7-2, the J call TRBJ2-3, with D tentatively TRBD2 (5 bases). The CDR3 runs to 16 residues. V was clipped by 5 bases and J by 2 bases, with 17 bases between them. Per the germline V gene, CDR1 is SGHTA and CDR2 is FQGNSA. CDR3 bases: TGTGCCAGCAGCCGAGCCCCCCAGCGGTCCACAGATACGCAGTATTTT. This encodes CASSRAPQRSTDTQYF.

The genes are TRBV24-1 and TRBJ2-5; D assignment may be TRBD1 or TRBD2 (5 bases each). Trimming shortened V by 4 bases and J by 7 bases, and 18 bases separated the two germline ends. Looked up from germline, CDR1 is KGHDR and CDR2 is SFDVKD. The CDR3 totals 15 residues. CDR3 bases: TGTGCCACCAGTGAATCTGGGACGGGGAACTGGACCCAGTACTTC. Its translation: CATSESGTGNWTQYF.

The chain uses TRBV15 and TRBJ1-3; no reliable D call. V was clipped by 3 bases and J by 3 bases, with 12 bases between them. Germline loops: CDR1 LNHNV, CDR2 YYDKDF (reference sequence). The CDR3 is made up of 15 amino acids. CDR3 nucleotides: TGTGCCACCAGCAGTGGGAAGGGTAGTGGAAACACCATATATTTT. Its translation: CATSSGKGSGNTIYF.

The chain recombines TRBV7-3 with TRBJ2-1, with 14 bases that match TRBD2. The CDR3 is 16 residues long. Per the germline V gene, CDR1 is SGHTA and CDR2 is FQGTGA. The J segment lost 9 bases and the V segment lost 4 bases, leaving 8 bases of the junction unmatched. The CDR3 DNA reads TGTGCCAGCAGCTACCGACTAGCGGGAGGGGGCCGTGAGCAGTTCTTC. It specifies CASSYRLAGGGREQFF.

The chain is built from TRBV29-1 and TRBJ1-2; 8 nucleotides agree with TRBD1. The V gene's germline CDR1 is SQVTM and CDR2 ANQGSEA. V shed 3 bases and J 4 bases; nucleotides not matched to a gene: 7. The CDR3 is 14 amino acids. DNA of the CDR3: TGCAGCGTTGAGTCCAGGGGGCTGGTCTATGGCTACACCTTC. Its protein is CSVESRGLVYGYTF.

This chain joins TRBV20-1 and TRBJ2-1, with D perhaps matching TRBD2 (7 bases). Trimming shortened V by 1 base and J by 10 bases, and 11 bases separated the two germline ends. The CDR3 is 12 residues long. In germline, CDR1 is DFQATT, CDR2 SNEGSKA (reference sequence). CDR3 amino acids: CSARVGGREQFF. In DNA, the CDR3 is TGCAGTGCTAGAGTCGGGGGGCGGGAGCAGTTCTTC.

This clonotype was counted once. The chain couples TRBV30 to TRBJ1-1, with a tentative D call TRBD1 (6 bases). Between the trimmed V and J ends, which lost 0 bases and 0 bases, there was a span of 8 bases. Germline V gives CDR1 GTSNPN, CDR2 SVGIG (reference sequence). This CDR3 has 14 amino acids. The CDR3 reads CAWSVGTMNTEAFF. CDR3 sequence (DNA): TGTGCCTGGAGTGTAGGGACAATGAACACTGAAGCTTTCTTT.

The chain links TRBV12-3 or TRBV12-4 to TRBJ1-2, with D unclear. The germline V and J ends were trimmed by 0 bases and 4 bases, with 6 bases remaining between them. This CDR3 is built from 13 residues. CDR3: CASSLAQSYGYTF. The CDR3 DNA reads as TGTGCCAGCAGTTTAGCACAGAGCTATGGCTACACCTTC.

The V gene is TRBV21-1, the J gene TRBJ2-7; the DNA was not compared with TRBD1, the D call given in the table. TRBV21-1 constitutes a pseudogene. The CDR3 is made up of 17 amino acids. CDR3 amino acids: CASSSPWGSKDPYEQYF. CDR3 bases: TGTGCCAGCAGCTCCCCATGGGGCTCCAAGGACCCCTACGAGCAGTACTTC.

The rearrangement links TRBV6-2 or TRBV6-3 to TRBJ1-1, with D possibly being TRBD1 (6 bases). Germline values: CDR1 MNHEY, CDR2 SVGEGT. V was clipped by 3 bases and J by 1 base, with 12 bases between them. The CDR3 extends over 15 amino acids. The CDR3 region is CASSYHGRGNTEAFF. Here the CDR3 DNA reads TGTGCCAGCAGTTATCATGGCAGGGGGAACACTGAAGCTTTCTTT.

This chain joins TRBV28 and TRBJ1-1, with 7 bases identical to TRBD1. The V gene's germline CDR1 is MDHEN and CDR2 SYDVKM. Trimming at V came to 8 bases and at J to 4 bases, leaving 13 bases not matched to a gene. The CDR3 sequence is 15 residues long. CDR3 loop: CASRYTGARGTEAFF. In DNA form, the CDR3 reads TGTGCCAGCCGCTACACAGGGGCCAGGGGCACTGAAGCTTTCTTT.

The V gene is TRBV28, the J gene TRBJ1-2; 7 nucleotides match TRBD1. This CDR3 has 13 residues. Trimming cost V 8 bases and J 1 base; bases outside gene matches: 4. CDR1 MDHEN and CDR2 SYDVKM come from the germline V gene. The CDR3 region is CASGQVLNYGYTF. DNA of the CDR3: TGTGCCAGCGGACAGGTCCTTAACTATGGCTACACCTTC.

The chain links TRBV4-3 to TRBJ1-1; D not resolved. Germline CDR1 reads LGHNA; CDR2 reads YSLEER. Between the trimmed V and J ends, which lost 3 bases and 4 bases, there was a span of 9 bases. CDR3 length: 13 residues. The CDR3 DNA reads TGCGCCAGCAGCCATGACTGGGCCACTGAAGCTTTCTTT. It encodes CASSHDWATEAFF.

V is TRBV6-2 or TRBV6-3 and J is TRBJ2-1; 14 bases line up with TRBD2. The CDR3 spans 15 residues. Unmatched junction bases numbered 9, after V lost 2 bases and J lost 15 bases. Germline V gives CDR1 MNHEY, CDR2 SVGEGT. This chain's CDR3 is CASSYGTSGSGGGFF. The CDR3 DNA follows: TGTGCCAGCAGTTACGGGACTAGCGGGAGCGGGGGCGGGTTCTTC.

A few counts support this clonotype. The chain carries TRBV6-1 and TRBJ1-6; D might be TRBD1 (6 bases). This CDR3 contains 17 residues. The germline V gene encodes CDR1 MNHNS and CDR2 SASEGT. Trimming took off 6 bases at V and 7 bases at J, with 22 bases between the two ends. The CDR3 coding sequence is TGTGCCAGCAGCCATCGACAACGGACAGAACCCAATTCACCCCTCCACTTT. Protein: CASSHRQRTEPNSPLHF.

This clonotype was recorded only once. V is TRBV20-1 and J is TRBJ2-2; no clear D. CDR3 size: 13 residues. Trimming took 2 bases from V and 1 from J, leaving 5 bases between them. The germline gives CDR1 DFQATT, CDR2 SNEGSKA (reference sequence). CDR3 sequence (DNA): TGCAGTGCTAGATGGGTGAACACCGGGGAGCTGTTTTTT. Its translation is CSARWVNTGELFF.

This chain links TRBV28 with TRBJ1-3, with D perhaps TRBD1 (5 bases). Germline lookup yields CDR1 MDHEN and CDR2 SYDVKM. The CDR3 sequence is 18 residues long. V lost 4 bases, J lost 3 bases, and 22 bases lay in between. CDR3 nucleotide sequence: TGTGCCAGCAGTTCCCCTCCGGGGGGGAAAGCTATTGGAAACACCATATATTTT. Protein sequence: CASSSPPGGKAIGNTIYF.

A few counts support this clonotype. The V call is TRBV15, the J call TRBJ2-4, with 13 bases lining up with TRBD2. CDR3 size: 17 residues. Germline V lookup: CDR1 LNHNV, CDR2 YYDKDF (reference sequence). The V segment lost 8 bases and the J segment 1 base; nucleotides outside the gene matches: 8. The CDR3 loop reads CATGTSGRARAKNIQYF. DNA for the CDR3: TGTGCCACCGGAACTAGCGGGAGGGCCCGGGCCAAAAACATTCAGTACTTC.

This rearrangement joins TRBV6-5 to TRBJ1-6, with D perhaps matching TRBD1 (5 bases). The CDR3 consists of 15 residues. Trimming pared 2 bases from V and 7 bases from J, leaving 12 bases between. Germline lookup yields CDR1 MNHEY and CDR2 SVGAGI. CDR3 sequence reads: CASSYNGRGNSPLHF. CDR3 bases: TGTGCCAGCAGTTACAACGGGAGGGGAAATTCACCCCTCCACTTT.

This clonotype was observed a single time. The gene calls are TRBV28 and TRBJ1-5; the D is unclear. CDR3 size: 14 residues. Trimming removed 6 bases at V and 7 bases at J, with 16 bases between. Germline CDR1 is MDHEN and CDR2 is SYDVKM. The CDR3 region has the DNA TGTGCCAGCAGGGAGGGCATAAGGTCCCAGCCCCAGCATTTT. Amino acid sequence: CASREGIRSQPQHF.

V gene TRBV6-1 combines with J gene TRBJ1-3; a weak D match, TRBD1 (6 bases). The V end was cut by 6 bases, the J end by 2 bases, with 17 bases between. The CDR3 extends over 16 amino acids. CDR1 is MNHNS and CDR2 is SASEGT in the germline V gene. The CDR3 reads CASSPRTGFTGNTIYF. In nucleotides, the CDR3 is TGTGCCAGCAGCCCAAGAACAGGGTTCACTGGAAACACCATATATTTT.